These T cell receptor beta chains were read from a single sample in a study of Graves' ophthalmopathy and Graves' hyperthyroidism. TCRdb recomputed calls from the multiplex PCR reads with MiXCR, one row per CDR3 protein. The sample records over a million distinct CDR3 sequences, roughly 35% being singletons. Sequencing was carried out using peripheral blood or thyroid tissue (not recorded which). All receptors derive from an adult man with Graves' hyperthyroidism. CDR3s include the opening cysteine and the closing phenylalanine or tryptophan. A D gene is named only where the DNA matches it firmly. A clone size is listed for some rows: how often the clone was seen (once, few, many), or a class if it is expanded.

J: TRBJ2-7
V: TRBV2
D: -
length: 13
size: many
DNA: TGTGCCAGCTTGAGAACAGGAACCTACGAGCAGTACTTC
CDR3: CASLRTGTYEQYF

J: TRBJ2-7
V: TRBV6-2/TRBV6-3
D: TRBD1
length: 14
size: -
DNA: TGTGCCAGCACCGAAGCAGGGGGTTTTTACGAGCAGTACTTC
CDR3: CASTEAGGFYEQYF

J: TRBJ2-7
V: TRBV29-1
D: -
length: 12
size: -
DNA: TGCAGCGTTTGGTCAAACTCCTACGAGCAGTACTTC
CDR3: CSVWSNSYEQYF

J: TRBJ1-1
V: TRBV11-2
D: -
length: 13
size: many
DNA: TGTGCCAGCAGCCACGAAAGAGGCACTGAAGCTTTCTTT
CDR3: CASSHERGTEAFF

J: TRBJ2-7
V: TRBV29-1
D: -
length: 14
size: many
DNA: TGCAGCGCTTCTGAGGTAGCGGCAGCCTACGAGCAGTACTTC
CDR3: CSASEVAAAYEQYF

J: TRBJ2-7
V: TRBV7-2
D: TRBD1
length: 15
size: many
DNA: TGCGCCAGCAGCTTACGTCAGGGGGCATCCTACGAGCAGTACTTC
CDR3: CASSLRQGASYEQYF

J: TRBJ1-1
V: TRBV10-3
D: -
length: 14
size: -
DNA: TGTGCCAGCAGTGTGAGACTAATAAACACTGAAGCTTTCTTT
CDR3: CASSVRLINTEAFF

J: TRBJ1-2
V: TRBV19
D: -
length: 13
size: many
DNA: TGTGCCAGTAGTATGTACGCTAACTATGGCTACACCTTC
CDR3: CASSMYANYGYTF

J: TRBJ1-5
V: TRBV15
D: -
length: 12
size: -
DNA: TGTGCCACCAGCAGGGACCGGGACCCCCAGCATTTT
CDR3: CATSRDRDPQHF

J: TRBJ2-7
V: TRBV7-9
D: -
length: 15
size: -
DNA: TGTGCCAGCAGCCAAGATCTGTGGGCCCCCTCCGAGCAGTACTTC
CDR3: CASSQDLWAPSEQYF

J: TRBJ1-2
V: TRBV7-9
D: -
length: 8
size: many
DNA: TGTAATGGGGGAGGCTACACCTTC
CDR3: CNGGGYTF

J: TRBJ2-2
V: TRBV10-3
D: TRBD2
length: 17
size: many
DNA: TGTGCCACGGGGGACCGAGGGAGGGGATCGGGAACCGGGGAGCTGTTTTTT
CDR3: CATGDRGRGSGTGELFF

J: TRBJ1-2
V: TRBV15
D: TRBD1
length: 12
size: -
DNA: TGTGCCACAGGGACAGGGGAGGCTGGCTACACCTTC
CDR3: CATGTGEAGYTF

J: TRBJ1-5
V: TRBV11-2
D: -
length: 15
size: -
DNA: TGTGCCAGCAGCTTAGAATTTGGTAGCAATCAGCCCCAGCATTTT
CDR3: CASSLEFGSNQPQHF

J: TRBJ2-5
V: TRBV12-3/TRBV12-4
D: -
length: 14
size: -
DNA: TGTGCCAGCAGTTTTGGCGGCCCCCTAGAGACCCAGTACTTC
CDR3: CASSFGGPLETQYF

J: TRBJ2-5
V: TRBV12-3/TRBV12-4
D: TRBD1
length: 15
size: many
DNA: TGTGCCAGCAGTCCAGACAGGGGTTGGGACGAGACCCAGTACTTC
CDR3: CASSPDRGWDETQYF

J: TRBJ1-1
V: TRBV3-1
D: -
length: 12
size: many
DNA: TGTGCCAGCAGCCAAGGCGGCAGGGCGGCTTTCTTT
CDR3: CASSQGGRAAFF

J: TRBJ2-7
V: TRBV9
D: -
length: 14
size: -
DNA: TGTGCCAGCAGCGTAGGGCAGGGTGGCTACGAGCAGTACTTC
CDR3: CASSVGQGGYEQYF

J: TRBJ1-2
V: TRBV10-3
D: -
length: 13
size: many
DNA: TGTGCCAGCACCACGGCACCCTCCGGTGGCTACACCTTC
CDR3: CASTTAPSGGYTF

J: TRBJ1-5
V: TRBV20-1
D: -
length: 12
size: -
DNA: TGCAGTGCTACAGGGTTAAATCGGCCCCAGCATTTT
CDR3: CSATGLNRPQHF

J: TRBJ1-2
V: TRBV20-1
D: TRBD1
length: 15
size: many
DNA: TGCAGTGCTAGAGATGCCGCCAGGGGGGTGGGTGGCTACACCTTC
CDR3: CSARDAARGVGGYTF

J: TRBJ1-2
V: TRBV5-1
D: -
length: 16
size: -
DNA: TGCGCCAGCAGAGCAGCCTCGCAGGGATTCAACTATGGCTACACCTTC
CDR3: CASRAASQGFNYGYTF

J: TRBJ2-7
V: TRBV13
D: TRBD2
length: 15
size: few
DNA: TGTGCCAGCATGCCGTTTAGCGGGAGTAGCTACGAGCAGTACTTC
CDR3: CASMPFSGSSYEQYF

J: TRBJ1-1
V: TRBV20-1
D: -
length: 11
size: many
DNA: TGCAGTGGCCAGCCAAACACTGAAGCTTTCTTT
CDR3: CSGQPNTEAFF

J: TRBJ2-5
V: TRBV25-1
D: -
length: 13
size: many
DNA: TGTGCCAGCAGGGATGGGGCTTTGGAGACCCAGTACTTC
CDR3: CASRDGALETQYF

J: TRBJ2-7
V: TRBV7-2
D: TRBD2
length: 15
size: many
DNA: TGTGCCAGCAGCTTAGTTGGGGCGGGGGCCTACGAGCAGTACTTC
CDR3: CASSLVGAGAYEQYF

J: TRBJ2-5
V: TRBV12-3/TRBV12-4
D: -
length: 17
size: -
DNA: TGTGCCAGCAGTTTATCCGATACGGTGAGCGGAGTGGAGACCCAGTACTTC
CDR3: CASSLSDTVSGVETQYF

J: TRBJ2-5
V: TRBV7-2
D: TRBD2
length: 15
size: few
DNA: TGCGCCAGCAGCCAAAATCTAGCGGGGGGAGAGACCCAGTACTTC
CDR3: CASSQNLAGGETQYF

J: TRBJ2-5
V: TRBV11-1
D: TRBD2
length: 15
size: -
DNA: TGTGCCAGCAGCTTGGGTGGGACTAGCGAAGAGACCCAGTACTTC
CDR3: CASSLGGTSEETQYF

J: TRBJ2-5
V: TRBV4-1
D: TRBD1
length: 20
size: -
DNA: TGCGCCAGCAGCCTCAAAGAAGGGACAGGTACTTCTTCCCTACAAGAGACCCAGTACTTC
CDR3: CASSLKEGTGTSSLQETQYF

J: TRBJ1-2
V: TRBV12-5
D: TRBD1
length: 18
size: -
DNA: TGTGCTAGTGGTTTGGTACTGGGACAGGGGGCCTCTAACTATGGCTACACCTTC
CDR3: CASGLVLGQGASNYGYTF

J: TRBJ1-2
V: TRBV10-3
D: -
length: 15
size: few
DNA: TGTGCCATCAGGGGGCAGGCCGGGACCGGTTATGGCTACACCTTC
CDR3: CAIRGQAGTGYGYTF

J: TRBJ2-7
V: TRBV7-6
D: -
length: 14
size: -
DNA: TGTGCCAGCAGCTTAGGAGGCAGAACCTACGGGCAGTACTTC
CDR3: CASSLGGRTYGQYF

J: TRBJ1-6
V: TRBV19
D: TRBD1
length: 13
size: many
DNA: TGTGCCAGTACCCCGGACAGGACAGCACCCCTCCACTTT
CDR3: CASTPDRTAPLHF

J: TRBJ1-6
V: TRBV15
D: TRBD1
length: 16
size: -
DNA: TGTGCCACCAGCAGAGAAGGACAGGGAGGCAATTCACCCCTCCACTTT
CDR3: CATSREGQGGNSPLHF

J: TRBJ1-1
V: TRBV29-1
D: TRBD1
length: 13
size: -
DNA: TGCAGCTTGGCAGGGGGTTTGGGCACTGAAGCTTTCTTT
CDR3: CSLAGGLGTEAFF

J: TRBJ2-2
V: TRBV29-1
D: TRBD1
length: 17
size: -
DNA: TGCAGCGTTGAATCCCCGGGACAGGGGGCGAACACCGGGGAGCTGTTTTTT
CDR3: CSVESPGQGANTGELFF

J: TRBJ1-1
V: TRBV7-8
D: TRBD1
length: 15
size: many
DNA: TGTGCCAGCAGCAAAGACCGGGACAGGGGCACTGAAGCTTTCTTT
CDR3: CASSKDRDRGTEAFF

J: TRBJ2-7
V: TRBV20-1
D: -
length: 13
size: -
DNA: TGCAGTACCAGAGGAGCGGGTTCCTACGAGCAGTACTTC
CDR3: CSTRGAGSYEQYF

J: TRBJ2-7
V: TRBV29-1
D: -
length: 14
size: many
DNA: TGCAGCGTTGCCTGGACAGTAAGCTCCTACGAGCAGTACTTC
CDR3: CSVAWTVSSYEQYF

J: TRBJ2-5
V: TRBV20-1
D: -
length: 14
size: -
DNA: TGCAGTGCTAGAGACGGGACACTACAAGAGACCCAGTACTTC
CDR3: CSARDGTLQETQYF

J: TRBJ1-2
V: TRBV4-2
D: TRBD1
length: 14
size: many
DNA: TGTGCCAGCAGCAAGACAGGGACTAACTATGGCTACACCTTC
CDR3: CASSKTGTNYGYTF

J: TRBJ2-7
V: TRBV7-9
D: -
length: 14
size: many
DNA: TGTGCCAGCAGCCCCCCGCGAGGCGGGTACGAGCAGTACTTC
CDR3: CASSPPRGGYEQYF

J: TRBJ2-7
V: TRBV6-5
D: TRBD1
length: 13
size: many
DNA: TGTGCCAGCAGTCCCGGGACAGGGGGAGAGCAGTACTTC
CDR3: CASSPGTGGEQYF

J: TRBJ1-6
V: TRBV10-3
D: -
length: 16
size: -
DNA: TGTGCCATCAGTCTACATGGTGCAGGGATGAATTCACCCCTCCACTTT
CDR3: CAISLHGAGMNSPLHF

J: TRBJ2-7
V: TRBV20-1
D: TRBD1
length: 13
size: few
DNA: TGCAGTGCTAGAGTGGGGACAGGGGACGAGCAGTACTTC
CDR3: CSARVGTGDEQYF

J: TRBJ2-7
V: TRBV15
D: -
length: 12
size: many
DNA: TGTGCCACCAAGGGGGATGGGTACGAGCAGTACTTC
CDR3: CATKGDGYEQYF

J: TRBJ2-7
V: TRBV30
D: -
length: 13
size: -
DNA: TGTGCCTGGAGAAACAGGGCGATCTACGAGCAGTACTTC
CDR3: CAWRNRAIYEQYF

J: TRBJ1-2
V: TRBV6-6
D: -
length: 13
size: few
DNA: TGTGCCAGCAGTAAACTGCCTTACTATGGCTACACCTTC
CDR3: CASSKLPYYGYTF

J: TRBJ1-3
V: TRBV5-6
D: TRBD1
length: 15
size: once
DNA: TGTGCCAGCAGCTTCCCCGGGACAGATGGAAACACCAAATATTTT
CDR3: CASSFPGTDGNTKYF